This T cell receptor (beta chain) is drawn from a study of glioma-infiltrating T cells after dendritic cell vaccination. The sample holds a few counts of this clone. The CDR3 is made up of 15 amino acids. The V gene end was trimmed by 3 bases and the J gene end by 2 bases; junction bases not matched to a gene: 4. Per germline, CDR1 SGHRS and CDR2 YFSETQ. None of the glioblastoma patients had an isocitrate dehydrogenase mutation. PBMC sampling occurred before vaccination, two weeks after the third dose, and at progression. Produced via immunoSEQ multiplex PCR; TCRdb's table is partial and in-frame only. The sample carries around 97,000 clones, approximately 80% recorded once.

This TCR was recovered from a human donor with glioblastoma. Sequencing used blood, obtained before dendritic cell vaccination. The rearrangement links TRBV5-1 to TRBJ2-7; 11 bases are a match to TRBD2. Here the CDR3 DNA reads TGCGCCAGCAGCTATACTAGCGGGGGAGCCTACGAGCAGTACTTC. Residues: CASSYTSGGAYEQYF.